This is a list of T cell receptor beta chains from one sample in a study of OX40 agonist ivuxolimab in advanced cancers. Repertoires were generated with immunoSEQ multiplex PCR, while TCRdb's copy carries only in-frame clones and drops some. The sample shows tens of thousands of clones, around four fifths of them seen only once. The sequencing used CD4+ or CD8+ T cells sorted from blood, collected in a trial of the OX40 agonist ivuxolimab. Receptors were obtained from an adult with an advanced solid tumor such as melanoma, head and neck, liver or kidney cancer. The conserved cysteine and the conserved F or W are not part of the CDR3 here. Each record gives: V gene, J gene, CDR3 length, CDR3 protein.

V: TRBV6-5
J: TRBJ1-1
length: 10
CDR3: ASSPGYTEAF

V: TRBV4-1
J: TRBJ1-1
length: 11
CDR3: ASSPLGNTEAF

V: TRBV6-5
J: TRBJ1-6
length: 11
CDR3: ASSPTGLGPLH

V: TRBV7-9
J: TRBJ1-5
length: 14
CDR3: ASSLDREAEGQPQH

V: TRBV7-9
J: TRBJ1-1
length: 11
CDR3: ASRSGVRTEAF

V: TRBV6-5
J: TRBJ1-1
length: 12
CDR3: ASTPTVTNTEAF

V: TRBV5-4
J: TRBJ1-2
length: 14
CDR3: ASSLAGQGPLGGYT

V: TRBV14
J: TRBJ1-4
length: 15
CDR3: ASSQRWQGATNEKLF

V: TRBV15
J: TRBJ1-1
length: 11
CDR3: ATSRLTGAEAF

V: TRBV7-8
J: TRBJ2-7
length: 11
CDR3: ASSSLQIHEQY

V: TRBV5-6
J: TRBJ1-2
length: 11
CDR3: ASSLVRGNGYT

V: TRBV28
J: TRBJ1-5
length: 14
CDR3: ASSRGPRGDNQPQH

V: TRBV27
J: TRBJ1-1
length: 11
CDR3: ASFPPGQREAF

V: TRBV4-1
J: TRBJ1-5
length: 13
CDR3: ASSQDGQGNQPQH

V: TRBV4-2
J: TRBJ1-2
length: 10
CDR3: ASSQDARGYT

V: TRBV4-3
J: TRBJ2-2
length: 12
CDR3: ASSQGTVTGELF

V: TRBV7-2
J: TRBJ1-6
length: 14
CDR3: ASSLGTGGYGSPLH

V: TRBV5-3
J: TRBJ2-3
length: 11
CDR3: ARSLCSTDTQY

V: TRBV6-6
J: TRBJ2-1
length: 14
CDR3: ASSYSLGLAANEQF

V: TRBV27
J: TRBJ1-5
length: 13
CDR3: ASRRTGRFRQPQH

V: TRBV20-1
J: TRBJ2-5
length: 8
CDR3: SAREDTQY

V: TRBV11-2
J: TRBJ2-2
length: 14
CDR3: ASSLIGQGGTGELF

V: TRBV7-9
J: TRBJ2-7
length: 14
CDR3: ASSFPAGTSRYEQY

V: TRBV4-3
J: TRBJ2-4
length: 13
CDR3: ASSQESGSKNIQY

V: TRBV7-7
J: TRBJ2-1
length: 11
CDR3: ASSFGTSNEQF

V: TRBV9
J: TRBJ2-5
length: 13
CDR3: ASSAPVEGGKTQY

V: TRBV4-3
J: TRBJ1-2
length: 12
CDR3: ASSQDRGPYGYT

V: TRBV6-5
J: TRBJ1-1
length: 9
CDR3: ASRSNTEAF

V: TRBV4-3
J: TRBJ2-7
length: 11
CDR3: ASSPGATYEQY

V: TRBV19
J: TRBJ1-5
length: 14
CDR3: ASSIDRKTGNQPQH

V: TRBV19
J: TRBJ1-4
length: 13
CDR3: ATKRLLETNEKLF

V: TRBV13
J: TRBJ2-1
length: 12
CDR3: ASSHIGGLDEQF

V: TRBV6-6
J: TRBJ2-7
length: 14
CDR3: ASSAVGAGVRDEQY

V: TRBV4-3
J: TRBJ2-7
length: 11
CDR3: ASSPSISSEQY

V: TRBV27
J: TRBJ1-2
length: 12
CDR3: ASGTRGTDYGYT

V: TRBV2
J: TRBJ1-1
length: 15
CDR3: ASSQMAGGARSTEAF

V: TRBV6-4
J: TRBJ1-6
length: 13
CDR3: ASSYRGLGNSPLH

V: TRBV7-2
J: TRBJ2-5
length: 13
CDR3: ASSLGGGSEETQY

V: TRBV9
J: TRBJ2-7
length: 12
CDR3: ASSGGQGIYEQY

V: TRBV5-4
J: TRBJ2-2
length: 12
CDR3: ASSHFSNTGELF

V: TRBV19
J: TRBJ1-3
length: 13
CDR3: ASSWTTGVGNTIY

V: TRBV4-1
J: TRBJ1-5
length: 11
CDR3: ASSQETFQPQH

V: TRBV12-5
J: TRBJ2-2
length: 10
CDR3: ASAQVAGELF